Shown below are 2 T cell receptor beta chains from a single sample sequenced in a study of OX40 agonist ivuxolimab in advanced cancers. The protocol used for the library was the immunoSEQ multiplex PCR assay. TCRdb limited this immuneACCESS table to in-frame rearrangements with V and J called. A share of clones is missing; checked studies link under half to unresolved V genes, and the rest is unexplained. Here the sample has tens of thousands of clones; approximately 81% occur a single time. Together, the top ten hold roughly a sixth of the sample. The material sequenced was CD4+ or CD8+ T cells sorted from blood, taken in a trial of the OX40 agonist ivuxolimab. The receptors were sampled from an adult with an advanced solid tumor such as melanoma, head and neck, liver or kidney cancer.

The V gene is TRBV5-8, the J gene TRBJ1-1; a weak D match, TRBD1 (6 bases). The germline V and J ends were trimmed by 4 bases and 3 bases, with 28 bases remaining between them. Per the germline V gene, CDR1 is SGHTS and CDR2 is YDEGEE. The CDR3 has 19 residues. The CDR3: CASSRAGLAGDRGDTEAFF. CDR3 DNA sequence: TGTGCCAGCAGCCGGGCGGGGTTGGCAGGGGATAGGGGGGACACTGAAGCTTTCTTT.

In DNA, the CDR3 is TGTGCCAGCAGCTTAGATAGGAGTGAGCAGTTCTTC. Encoded protein: CASSLDRSEQFF. This chain uses TRBV7-6 with TRBJ2-1; the D is unclear. Germline loops: CDR1 SGHVS, CDR2 FNYEAQ. This CDR3 spans 12 amino acids. V gave up 1 base and J gave up 9 bases, with 7 bases separating them.